This is a list of T cell receptor beta chains from one sample in a study of human T cells and chemical hapten exposure. MiXCR was run by TCRdb on the RACE reads, yielding one entry per CDR3 protein. Here the sample spans about 120,000 distinct CDR3 sequences, 11% being singletons. The sample consisted of whole blood, taken in connection with sensitization to the hapten diphenylcyclopropenone (DPC). These receptors all come from a woman aged 45-65 years with alopecia areata. Some clones in this sample may be carry-over from other donors' samples. Each CDR3 is given with its conserved first and last residue. D genes are given only for firm matches. Some rows mark clone size as missing; the rest say once, few, many or name a class of expanded clone.

>-|TRBV6-5|TRBJ2-7|TRBD2
CASSYSGTSYEQYF
TGTGCCAGCAGTTACAGCGGGACCTCCTACGAGCAGTACTTC
>-|TRBV7-6|TRBJ2-7|TRBD1
CASSPRTGLTSYEQYF
TGTGCCAGCAGCCCGAGGACAGGCCTAACCTCCTACGAGCAGTACTTC
>-|TRBV7-9|TRBJ1-4|-
CASSPRGYANEKLFF
TGTGCCAGCAGCCCAAGGGGTTACGCTAATGAAAAACTGTTTTTT
>-|TRBV20-1|TRBJ2-1|TRBD2
CSASVLGGSSYNEQFF
TGCAGTGCTAGTGTCTTGGGCGGGAGCTCCTACAATGAGCAGTTCTTC
>-|TRBV29-1|TRBJ2-2|-
CSVFGRGTGELFF
TGCAGCGTTTTTGGGAGAGGCACCGGGGAGCTGTTTTTT
>many|TRBV20-1|TRBJ2-3|TRBD2
CSAPHSTSADTQYF
TGCAGTGCTCCACATTCAACTAGCGCAGATACGCAGTATTTT
>-|TRBV4-3|TRBJ1-5|-
CASSQDTGRDQPQHF
TGCGCCAGCAGCCAAGATACGGGGAGGGATCAGCCCCAGCATTTT
>-|TRBV25-1|TRBJ1-4|-
CASSGGSSTNEKLFF
TGTGCCAGCAGTGGGGGCAGTTCAACTAATGAAAAACTGTTTTTT
>few|TRBV28|TRBJ2-7|-
CASSSLTSGPSYEQYF
TGTGCCAGCAGTTCATTAACATCCGGGCCTTCCTACGAGCAGTACTTC
>-|TRBV5-1|TRBJ1-1|TRBD1
CASSLVYRGRNTEAFF
TGCGCCAGCAGCTTGGTGTACAGGGGCCGGAACACTGAAGCTTTCTTT
>-|TRBV6-5|TRBJ1-5|-
CASSYSRDQPQHF
TGTGCCAGCAGTTACTCAAGGGATCAGCCCCAGCATTTT
>-|TRBV2|TRBJ1-4|TRBD1
CASSESGTGNEKLFF
TGTGCCAGCAGTGAATCTGGGACAGGGAATGAAAAACTGTTTTTT
>many|TRBV12-3/TRBV12-4|TRBJ1-1|-
CASSLDTGNTEAFF
TGTGCCAGCAGTTTAGATACAGGCAACACTGAAGCTTTCTTT
>many|TRBV29-1|TRBJ2-4|TRBD1
CSAGQSAKNIQYF
TGCAGCGCGGGACAGTCAGCCAAAAACATTCAGTACTTC
>-|TRBV15|TRBJ2-3|-
CATSRSTDRPGTQYF
TGTGCCACCAGCAGATCGACCGACAGACCCGGTACGCAGTATTTT
>few|TRBV2|TRBJ2-6|-
CASSVRDPGANVLTF
TGTGCCAGCAGTGTAAGGGACCCTGGGGCCAACGTCCTGACTTTC